The TCR beta chain under discussion was sequenced for a study of shared clonotypes between healthy human individuals (dated by TCRdb to about 2020). About the investigation overall: A few men and two women, aged 18 to 49 years, made up the cohort. Blood TCR repertoires of about 5 healthy adults were deeply sequenced to estimate repertoire size and the extent of clonotype sharing between individuals. Per donor, three plates each were used for CD4 naive and CD4 memory, two for CD8 naive, and one for CD8 memory. Different laboratories and diverse techniques were used to prepare libraries and sequence TCR repertoires, to increase sequencing depth and limit assay-specific biases. Between about 0.85 and 9.5 billion PBMCs per donor were obtained by leukapheresis.

CD8 naive samples consisted of CD45RO-negative cells that were positively selected for CCR7, yielding a CD45RA+CCR7+ population without TemRA cells. Donors were healthy HIV-negative adults with no recently reported acute infections or vaccinations. Every donor was a Caucasian adult residing in Nashville, Tennessee, USA. Blood was obtained by leukapheresis, after which PBMCs were separated by Ficoll-Histopaque density gradient centrifugation and cryopreserved in liquid nitrogen vapor phase. Analytical flow cytometry was used to check the purity and quantity of every magnetically sorted T cell population. From each sorted fraction, genomic DNA was isolated and quantified by UV absorbance on a Nanodrop 2000c. The germline V gene yields MRHNA for CDR1 and SNTAGT for CDR2. Taken from cysteine to phenylalanine, the CDR3 has 11 residues. Only the CDR3 DNA is retained, 33 bases long and in frame from the first base. V and J are truncated by 8 bases and 7 bases respectively, leaving an intervening sequence of 11 bases.

Using the deep immunoSEQ assay, multiplex PCR amplified TCR CDR3 regions from genomic DNA. Extracted genomic DNA from each cell subset was distributed evenly across all wells of several immunoSEQ 96-well plates, and each plate was treated as a replicate. For sorted subsets, each replicate PCR was loaded with 200 to 250 ng genomic DNA, equivalent to approximately 27,000 T cell genomes. The purified libraries were quantified using a Qubit 3.0 fluorometer, sized with a Bioanalyzer 2100, and then quantified again using the KAPA Library Quantification kit. Every immunoSEQ 96-well plate was sequenced on a dedicated single-read 150-cycle Illumina NextSeq 550 flow cell. The paper's data handling went like this. Because the immunoSEQ output included only junctional sequences and no quality scores, the filtering could not be the same as the filtering used for full-length reads. Sequences were annotated with PyIR, a Python wrapper for IgBLAST v1.9, using IMGT germline references to assign V/J genes and CDR3. Reads were removed for weak V/J assignments (E-value above 1e-6), missing CDR3, stop codons, out-of-frame junctions, or ambiguous translated residues. V3J clonotypes were defined as sequences sharing the same inferred V gene, J gene, and CDR3 amino acid sequence. To compute the percentage overlap between repertoires, the number of shared unique clonotypes was divided by the size of the smaller repertoire. Three approaches were used to assess repertoire richness: RTK rarefaction, the Chao1 estimator, and Recon v2.1 estimates of unobserved clonotypes. OLGA was used to compute generation probabilities for all TCRbeta clonotypes that the gDNA method yielded from a few donors. TCRdb re-hosts the immuneACCESS table, in-frame sequences only. Its copies lack some clones; in the studies checked, an unresolved V gene accounts for under half of them, and the cause for the rest is not known. V, J and clone size are taken as reported in that table, and D and trimming were inferred from the DNA itself. For this sample the table gives about 800,000 clones, of which 96% were detected only once. Jointly, the top ten make up approximately 0.2% of the sample.

Findings and caveats that apply to the study as a whole: Clonotypes shared by all four sorted-subset donors showed higher generation probabilities than non-shared clonotypes. Larger estimated clonotype richness was generally found for naive subsets than for memory subsets. Based on pairwise subsampling, the degree of clonotype sharing among donors was expected to be affected by sequencing depth. Even with the large sequencing depth, rarefaction of the sorted-subset datasets indicated that sequencing was incomplete. The small number of donors limited the genetic and exposure-history diversity represented. Sampling was restricted to blood, and TCR repertoires in tissue are likely to differ from TCR repertoires in blood. Across a handful of donors, roughly 5% of naive CD4, approximately 3.6% of naive CD8, 2.3% of memory CD4, and approximately 0.4% of memory CD8 clonotypes were shared.

As regards this clone: The specificity of this receptor is unknown. No clone much larger than this one lies a single base away; base qualities are absent.

The source is a man between 25 and 39 years old in good health. The rearranged segments are TRBV6-4 and TRBJ1-1; possibly the D gene is TRBD1, per 5 matching bases. The sample was naive CD8+ T cells sorted from blood. The sample's cell subset or site label is to be understood as: CD45RA+CCR7+. The CDR3 protein: CASLGGSEAFF. At the DNA level, the sequence is TGTGCCAGCCTGGGGGGGAGTGAAGCTTTCTTT.